This T cell receptor (beta chain) is drawn from a study of Tregs in tolerant kidney transplant recipients. The study, taken as a whole, reports: Antigen-driven expansion was suggested because donor-specific Tregs expanded more than all Tregs in tolerant patients.

Some clones are missing from TCRdb's copy, which holds only in-frame ones; the method was immunoSEQ multiplex PCR. The repertoire consists of about 61,000 clones, with roughly 88% occurring once and the leading ten covering roughly 2%. This clone was seen a few times. What it binds is unknown. This CDR3 is 14 amino acids long. With 0 bases removed from V and 2 bases from J, the gap between germline ends came to 8 bases. Per germline, CDR1 MNHEY and CDR2 SVGAGI. The sequence came from a human donor who received a combined kidney and bone marrow transplant. The chain couples TRBV6-5 to TRBJ2-7, with D maybe TRBD1 (6 bases). The sample consisted of Tregs from blood, taken before the transplant. The CDR3 reads CASSYSRQAYEQYF. CDR3 nucleotide sequence: TGTGCCAGCAGTTACTCGAGACAGGCCTACGAGCAGTACTTC.